The T cell receptor (beta chain) under discussion was sequenced for a study of T cell responses to AZD1222 COVID-19 vaccine. Comment on this clone: Its antigen is still unknown.

Sequenced by immunoSEQ multiplex PCR; TCRdb stores in-frame clones only, minus some. This sample has approximately 130,000 clones, with 70% to 90% found just once. This CDR3 has 15 amino acids. V lost 6 bases and J lost 5, with 14 bases in between. Per the germline V gene, CDR1 is SNHLY and CDR2 is FYNNEI. Notes on the study in general: Sampled repertoires all dated from after the peak T cell response. The sample set comprised mostly white British donors with more females, and clonal diversity was possibly underestimated. Recipients of two AZD1222 doses showed rising Spike-specific TCR breadth and depth.

Sequenced here: peripheral blood, sampled 28 days after the second AZD1222 dose. The receptor's source is an adult who received the AZD1222 COVID-19 vaccine. The chain has TRBV2 and TRBJ1-6, with D unclear. CDR3 in DNA: TGTGCCAGCAGCCCTCAGCAGCCGCATAATTCACCCCTCCACTTT. Translated, it gives CASSPQQPHNSPLHF.